This passage covers 22 T cell receptor beta chains from one sample sequenced in a study of cytotoxic CD8 clonotypes in ibrutinib-treated CLL. Some clones are missing from TCRdb's copy, which holds only in-frame ones; the method was immunoSEQ multiplex PCR. The top ten hold around 6.3% of the sample, which has approximately 350,000 clones, under 70% seen once. The sample here was PBMCs, taken after 36 months of ibrutinib treatment. The receptors come from a human donor with chronic lymphocytic leukemia.

The V call is TRBV6-1, the J call TRBJ2-3; D perhaps matches TRBD1 (5 bases). CDR1 and CDR2 from the germline V gene are MNHNS and SASEGT. The ends were cut back, 6 bases at V and 6 bases at J, with 16 bases in the middle. CDR3 length equals 14 residues. CDR3 nucleotide sequence: TGTGCCAGCAGGCAAGGGGCCTGGATGGATACGCAGTATTTT. It specifies CASRQGAWMDTQYF.

CDR3 sequence (DNA): TGTGCCAGCAGCGTAGTATCCCTGTATGGCTACACCTTC. Its protein is CASSVVSLYGYTF. The chain recombines TRBV9 with TRBJ1-2, with D hard to call. V was clipped by 0 bases and J by 5 bases, with 8 bases between them. The V gene's germline CDR1 is SGDLS and CDR2 YYNGEE. This CDR3 contains 13 residues.

This chain joins TRBV9 and TRBJ2-1, with D possibly called TRBD1 or TRBD2 (5 bases each). The V and J ends lost 1 base and 9 bases respectively, with 11 bases between them. Per germline, CDR1 SGDLS and CDR2 YYNGEE. The CDR3 loop spans 13 amino acids. This chain's CDR3 is CASSVKDGTEQFF. CDR3 coding DNA: TGTGCCAGCAGCGTAAAGGACGGGACTGAGCAGTTCTTC.

The chain couples TRBV4-3 to TRBJ2-1; 11 bases line up with TRBD2. The V segment lost 1 base and the J segment 9 bases; nucleotides outside the gene matches: 2. This CDR3 comprises 14 residues. Germline lookup yields CDR1 LGHNA and CDR2 YSLEER. The CDR3 protein is CASSQVSGRGEQFF. CDR3 DNA: TGCGCCAGCAGCCAAGTTAGCGGGAGGGGTGAGCAGTTCTTC.

This chain connects TRBV11-3 to TRBJ2-5; a weak D match, TRBD2 (5 bases). V was trimmed by 5 bases and J by 4 bases, leaving 11 bases between them. Germline CDR1 reads SGHNT; CDR2 reads YENEEA. The CDR3 sequence is 13 residues long. In nucleotides, the CDR3 is TGTGCCAGCAGCCGGGGATTCTCAGAGACCCAGTACTTC. Translated, it gives CASSRGFSETQYF.

This chain uses TRBV28 with TRBJ2-3, with D possibly called TRBD1 or TRBD2 (7 bases each). The CDR3 is made up of 12 amino acids. Trimming removed 6 bases at V and 8 bases at J, with 12 bases between. CDR1 MDHEN and CDR2 SYDVKM come from the germline V gene. The CDR3 sequence: CASSVRGGTQYF. The CDR3 nucleotides are TGTGCCAGCAGCGTCAGGGGGGGTACGCAGTATTTT.

This rearrangement joins TRBV11-2 to TRBJ1-6, with D unresolved. Germline V gene data show CDR1 as SGHAT and CDR2 as FQNNGV. Trimming took off 5 bases at V and 4 bases at J, with 12 bases between the two ends. This CDR3 is 15 amino acids long. CDR3 region: CASSRFQPYNSPLHF. CDR3 DNA sequence: TGTGCCAGCAGCCGTTTCCAGCCTTATAATTCACCCCTCCACTTT.

For the CDR3, the DNA is TGTGCCAGCAGCAGAATTGGCCTTTGGGAGCAGTTCTTC. It is translated as CASSRIGLWEQFF. The gene calls are TRBV7-2 and TRBJ2-1; D remains unclear. CDR3 length: 13 amino acids. The V gene lost 5 bases and the J gene lost 10 bases, with 15 bases spanning the gap. Germline V gene data show CDR1 as SGHTA and CDR2 as FQGNSA.

The chain recombines TRBV6-5 with TRBJ2-2; 9 nucleotides line up with TRBD1. This CDR3 is built from 14 residues. J gave up 4 bases and V 5 bases, and 2 bases lay outside the gene matches. Germline V gives CDR1 MNHEY, CDR2 SVGAGI. CDR3 amino acids: CASSRDRVTGELFF. CDR3 nucleotides: TGTGCCAGCAGTCGGGACAGGGTCACCGGGGAGCTGTTTTTT.

The chain uses TRBV9 and TRBJ1-5; 10 positions agree with TRBD1. The trim removed 9 bases at V and 2 bases at J, leaving 14 bases unmatched. Germline V CDR1 and CDR2: SGDLS, YYNGEE. The length of the CDR3 is 17 residues. The CDR3 is CAILPDRGCRGNQPQHF. CDR3 bases: TGTGCCATTCTTCCGGACAGGGGGTGTAGAGGCAATCAGCCCCAGCATTTT.

The rearrangement uses TRBV15 and TRBJ2-3; either TRBD1 or TRBD2 may fit D (5 bases each). Germline CDR1 is LNHNV and CDR2 is YYDKDF (reference sequence). The V gene lost 1 base and the J gene lost 1 base, with 12 bases spanning the gap. CDR3 length: 16 residues. CDR3 coding DNA: TGTGCCACCAGCAGAGTTGGAGGCAGGGGCACAGATACGCAGTATTTT. Translated, it gives CATSRVGGRGTDTQYF.

The chain employs TRBV7-2 and TRBJ2-3; D is undetermined. V was pared by 1 base and J by 2 bases, with 7 bases between. Germline values: CDR1 SGHTA, CDR2 FQGNSA. The CDR3 contains 14 residues. The CDR3 region has the DNA TGTGCCAGCAGCTTAGACTATTTCACAGATACGCAGTATTTT. Translation gives CASSLDYFTDTQYF. The full variable domain, its missing parts supplied by reference TRBV7-2 and TRBJ2-3, is GAGVSQSPSNKVTEKGKDVELRCDPISGHTALYWYRQSLGQGLEFLIYFQGNSAPDKSGLPSDRFSAERTGGSVSTLTIQRTQQEDSAVYLCASSLDYFTDTQYFGPGTRLTVL.

CDR3 amino acids: CASSYTTFGGTDTQYF. The CDR3 DNA reads TGTGCCAGCAGTTATACGACGTTTGGGGGTACAGATACGCAGTATTTT. The chain carries TRBV6-5 and TRBJ2-3; D may be TRBD1 or TRBD2 (5 bases each). Germline V lookup: CDR1 MNHEY, CDR2 SVGAGI. The CDR3 is 16 residues long. V was pared by 3 bases and J by 3 bases, with 16 bases between.

This chain links TRBV6-1 with TRBJ2-7; 7 bases line up with TRBD1. CDR1 is MNHNS, CDR2 SASEGT, per germline. CDR3 length: 12 residues. V gave up 7 bases and J gave up 2 bases; unmatched junction bases: 2. The CDR3 nucleotides read TGTGCCAGCAAGGACAGGCCCTACGAGCAGTACTTC. This codes for CASKDRPYEQYF.

This chain uses TRBV12-5 with TRBJ2-5; either TRBD1 or TRBD2 may fit D (5 bases each). Germline V gene data show CDR1 as LGHNT and CDR2 as FRNRAP. V was trimmed by 4 bases and J by 5 bases, leaving 14 bases between them. The length of the CDR3 is 14 residues. The CDR3 bases are TGTGCTAGTGGTTCTGGGGGTGTTGGGGAGACCCAGTACTTC. It translates to CASGSGGVGETQYF.

This chain connects TRBV9 to TRBJ1-1; 10 bases map to TRBD1. After removal of 0 bases from V and 5 bases from J, the junction contained 10 bases not matched to a gene. The CDR3 length is 17 residues. The germline gives CDR1 SGDLS, CDR2 YYNGEE. DNA for the CDR3: TGTGCCAGCAGCGTAGCCAGTGACTGGACAGGGGGGACTGAAGCTTTCTTT. This gives the protein CASSVASDWTGGTEAFF.

The V and J genes are TRBV7-7 and TRBJ2-3, with D possibly matching TRBD1 (5 bases). The length of the CDR3 is 19 residues. CDR1 and CDR2 (germline): SSHAT, FNYEAQ (reference sequence). Trimming shortened V by 3 bases and J by 6 bases, and 28 bases separated the two germline ends. The DNA of the CDR3 is TGTGCCAGCAGCTTTGATTGGTGGGCAGGGTCGGCCAAGTGGGATACGCAGTATTTT. It specifies CASSFDWWAGSAKWDTQYF.

The CDR3 DNA reads TGCGCCAGCAGCTTGGGGGCAGGGCAAGAGACCCAGTACTTC. It encodes CASSLGAGQETQYF. The chain joins TRBV5-1 to TRBJ2-5; tentative D call: TRBD1 (5 bases). Germline V lookup: CDR1 SGHRS, CDR2 YFSETQ. Between the trimmed V and J ends, which lost 0 bases and 2 bases, there was a span of 8 bases. The CDR3 loop spans 14 amino acids.

With regard to this clone: The same CDR3 can be traced to other DNA sequences in this sample. CDR3 in DNA: TGTGCCAGCAGTTCAAACACCGGGGAGCTGTTTTTT. Translation gives CASSSNTGELFF. J is TRBJ2-2 and V is TRBV28, with D hard to call. Trimming stripped 4 bases from V and 2 bases from J, with 2 bases between. The CDR3 is made up of 12 amino acids. The germline CDR1 and CDR2 sequences are MDHEN and SYDVKM.

The chain employs TRBV14 and TRBJ2-2; D is unresolved. With 1 base removed from V and 4 bases from J, the gap between germline ends came to 16 bases. Germline values: CDR1 SGHDN, CDR2 FVKESK. CDR3 length: 17 amino acids. The CDR3 is CASSQVRLNLGTGELFF. As DNA, the CDR3 is TGTGCCAGCAGCCAAGTAAGGTTGAACCTGGGCACCGGGGAGCTGTTTTTT.

A few counts support this clone. The gene calls are TRBV18 and TRBJ1-1; 8 nucleotides agree with TRBD1. The CDR3 extends over 14 amino acids. Per the germline V gene, CDR1 is KGHSH and CDR2 is LQKENI. V lost 6 bases to trimming and J lost 4 bases; unmatched junction nucleotides: 7. CDR3: CASSLRQGTTEAFF. CDR3 DNA sequence: TGTGCCAGCTCGCTCAGACAGGGGACCACTGAAGCTTTCTTT.

This clone has just a few counts. The chain's CDR3 is CASSTTGGLQETQYF. The CDR3 DNA sequence: TGTGCCAGCAGTACAACAGGGGGCCTCCAAGAGACCCAGTACTTC. The V call is TRBV6-5, the J call TRBJ2-5, with TRBD1 matching over 9 bases. The trim removed 5 bases at V and 1 base at J, leaving 5 bases unmatched. This CDR3 is built from 15 residues. Germline V gene lookup returns CDR1 MNHEY and CDR2 SVGAGI.